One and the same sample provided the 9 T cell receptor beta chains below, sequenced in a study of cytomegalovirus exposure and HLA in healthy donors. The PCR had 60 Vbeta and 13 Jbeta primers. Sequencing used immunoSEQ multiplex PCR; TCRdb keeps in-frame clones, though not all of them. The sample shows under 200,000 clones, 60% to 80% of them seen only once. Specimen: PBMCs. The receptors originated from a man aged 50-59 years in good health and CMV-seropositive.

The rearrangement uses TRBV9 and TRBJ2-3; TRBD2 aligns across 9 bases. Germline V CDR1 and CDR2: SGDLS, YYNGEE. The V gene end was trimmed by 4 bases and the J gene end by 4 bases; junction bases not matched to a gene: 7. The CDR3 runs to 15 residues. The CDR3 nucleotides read TGTGCCAGCAGCCCCCTGGCGGGGGGGCCAGATACGCAGTATTTT. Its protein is CASSPLAGGPDTQYF.

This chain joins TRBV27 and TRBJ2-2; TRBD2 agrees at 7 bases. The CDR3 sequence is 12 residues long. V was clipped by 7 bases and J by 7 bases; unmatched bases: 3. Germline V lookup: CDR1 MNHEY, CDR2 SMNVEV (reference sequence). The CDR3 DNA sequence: TGTGCCAGCACCCGGGGGGACGGGGAGCTGTTTTTT. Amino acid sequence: CASTRGDGELFF.

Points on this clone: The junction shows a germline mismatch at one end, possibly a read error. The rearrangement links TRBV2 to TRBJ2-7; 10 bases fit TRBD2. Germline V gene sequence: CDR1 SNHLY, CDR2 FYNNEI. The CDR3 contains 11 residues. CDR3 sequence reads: CAGGTSDPEDF. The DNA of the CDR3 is TGTGCCGGCGGGACTAGCGACCCTGAGGACTTC. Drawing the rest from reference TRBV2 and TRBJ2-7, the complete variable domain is EPEVTQTPSHQVTQMGQEVILRCVPISNHLYFYWYRQILGQKVEFLVSFYNNEISEKSEIFDDQFSVERPDGSNFTLKIRSTKLEDSAMYFCAGGTSDPEDFGPGTRLTVT.

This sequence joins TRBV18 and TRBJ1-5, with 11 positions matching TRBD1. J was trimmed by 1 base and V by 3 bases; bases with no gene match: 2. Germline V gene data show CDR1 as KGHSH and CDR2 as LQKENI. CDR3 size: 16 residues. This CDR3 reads CASSPGTGGSNQPQHF. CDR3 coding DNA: TGTGCCAGCTCACCCGGGACAGGGGGGAGCAATCAGCCCCAGCATTTT.

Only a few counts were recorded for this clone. The CDR3 protein is CATAGTEAFF. DNA of the CDR3: TGTGCCACAGCAGGGACTGAAGCTTTCTTT. This rearrangement joins TRBV10-3 to TRBJ1-1; D is possibly TRBD1 (5 bases). The CDR3 is 10 residues long. The ends were cut back, 10 bases at V and 5 bases at J, with 8 bases in the middle. Germline V gives CDR1 ENHRY, CDR2 SYGVKD.

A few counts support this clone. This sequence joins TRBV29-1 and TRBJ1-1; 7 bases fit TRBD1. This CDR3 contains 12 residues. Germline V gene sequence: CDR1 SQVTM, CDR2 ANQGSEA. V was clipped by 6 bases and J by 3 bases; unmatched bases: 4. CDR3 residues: CSVSDRDTEAFF. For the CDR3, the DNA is TGCAGCGTCTCCGACAGGGACACTGAAGCTTTCTTT.

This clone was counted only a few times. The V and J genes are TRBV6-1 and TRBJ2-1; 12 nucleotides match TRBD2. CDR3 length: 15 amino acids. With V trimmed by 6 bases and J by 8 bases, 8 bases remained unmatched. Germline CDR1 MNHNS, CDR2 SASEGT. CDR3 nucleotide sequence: TGTGCCAGCAGACCGGCTAGCGGGGGGGCGGATGAGCAGTTCTTC. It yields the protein CASRPASGGADEQFF.

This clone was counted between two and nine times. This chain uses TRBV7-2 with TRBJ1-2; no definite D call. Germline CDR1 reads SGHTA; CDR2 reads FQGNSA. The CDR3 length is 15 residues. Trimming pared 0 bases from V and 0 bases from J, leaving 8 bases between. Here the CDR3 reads CASSLAQVPNYGYTF. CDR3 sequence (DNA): TGTGCCAGCAGCTTAGCGCAGGTCCCTAACTATGGCTACACCTTC.

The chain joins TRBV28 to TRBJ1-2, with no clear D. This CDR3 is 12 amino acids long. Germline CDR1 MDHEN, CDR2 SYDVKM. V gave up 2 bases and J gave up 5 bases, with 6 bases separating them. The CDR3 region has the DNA TGTGCCAGCAGTTTAAAGAGGTATGGCTACACCTTC. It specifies CASSLKRYGYTF.